Here is one T cell receptor (beta chain) with its context. The antigen remains unidentified. cDNA libraries of TCR beta carried unique molecular identifiers. TCRdb independently ran MiXCR on the PCR reads; one entry per CDR3 protein. The sample records 750,000 to 950,000 distinct CDR3 sequences, roughly 50% being singletons. V dropped 5 bases and J dropped 1; count of bases not matched to a gene: 5. CDR1 is SGHTA, CDR2 FQGNSA, per germline. This CDR3 is built from 15 residues. These data belong to a study of post-analysis software for immune sequencing data. Study conclusions and caveats: TRBV5-6, TRBV5-1 and TRBV20-1 were among roughly 5 TRBV segments more frequent in patients than controls.

The genes are TRBV7-2 and TRBJ2-1; TRBD1 matches 7 bases. Sequenced material: blood. This sequence originates from a girl between 5 and 17 years old with multiple sclerosis. Here the CDR3 DNA reads TGTGCCAGCAGCCGCCGACAGGGATCCTACAATGAGCAGTTCTTC. Protein: CASSRRQGSYNEQFF.